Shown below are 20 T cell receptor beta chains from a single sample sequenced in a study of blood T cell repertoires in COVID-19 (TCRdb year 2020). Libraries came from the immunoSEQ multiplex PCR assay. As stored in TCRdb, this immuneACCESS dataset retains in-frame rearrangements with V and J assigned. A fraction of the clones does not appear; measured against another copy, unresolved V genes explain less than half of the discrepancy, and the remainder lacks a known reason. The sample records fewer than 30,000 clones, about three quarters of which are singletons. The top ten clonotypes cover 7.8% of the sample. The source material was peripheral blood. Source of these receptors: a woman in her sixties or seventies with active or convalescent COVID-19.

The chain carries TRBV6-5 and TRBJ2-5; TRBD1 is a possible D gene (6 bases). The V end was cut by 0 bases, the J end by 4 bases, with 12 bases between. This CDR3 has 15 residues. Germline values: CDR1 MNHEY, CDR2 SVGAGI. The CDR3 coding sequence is TGTGCCAGCAGTTACTCTGCCAGGGGTGCAGAGACCCAGTACTTC. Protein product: CASSYSARGAETQYF.

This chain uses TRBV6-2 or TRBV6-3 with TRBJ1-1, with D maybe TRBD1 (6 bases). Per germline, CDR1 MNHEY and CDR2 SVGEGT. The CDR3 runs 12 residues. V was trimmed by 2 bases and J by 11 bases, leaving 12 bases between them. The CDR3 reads CASSYPDSTAFF. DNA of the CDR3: TGTGCCAGCAGTTACCCGGACAGTACGGCTTTCTTT.

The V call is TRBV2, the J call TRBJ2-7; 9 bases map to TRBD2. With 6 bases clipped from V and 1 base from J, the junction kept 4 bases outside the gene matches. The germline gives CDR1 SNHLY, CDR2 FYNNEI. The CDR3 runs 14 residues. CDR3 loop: CASSVLAGSYEQYF. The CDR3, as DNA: TGTGCCAGCAGCGTACTAGCGGGTTCCTACGAGCAGTACTTC. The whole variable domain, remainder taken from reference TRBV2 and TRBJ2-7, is EPEVTQTPSHQVTQMGQEVILRCVPISNHLYFYWYRQILGQKVEFLVSFYNNEISEKSEIFDDQFSVERPDGSNFTLKIRSTKLEDSAMYFCASSVLAGSYEQYFGPGTRLTVT.

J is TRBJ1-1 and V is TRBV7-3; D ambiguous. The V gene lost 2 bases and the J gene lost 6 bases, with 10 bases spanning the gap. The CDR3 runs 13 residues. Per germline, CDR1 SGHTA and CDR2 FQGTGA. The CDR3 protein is CASSLFTEAEAFF. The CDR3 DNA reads TGTGCCAGCAGCTTATTTACAGAAGCTGAAGCTTTCTTT. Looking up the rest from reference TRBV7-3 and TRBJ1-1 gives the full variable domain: GAGVSQTPSNKVTEKGKYVELRCDPISGHTALYWYRQSLGQGPEFLIYFQGTGAADDSGLPNDRFFAVRPEGSVSTLKIQRTERGDSAVYLCASSLFTEAEAFFGQGTRLTVV.

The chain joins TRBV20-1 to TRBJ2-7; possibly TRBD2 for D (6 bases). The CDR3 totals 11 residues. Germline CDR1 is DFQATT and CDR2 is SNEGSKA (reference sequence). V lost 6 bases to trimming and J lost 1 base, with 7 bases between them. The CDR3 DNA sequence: TGCAGTGCGGAGGGGTCCTACGAGCAGTACTTC. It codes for CSAEGSYEQYF.

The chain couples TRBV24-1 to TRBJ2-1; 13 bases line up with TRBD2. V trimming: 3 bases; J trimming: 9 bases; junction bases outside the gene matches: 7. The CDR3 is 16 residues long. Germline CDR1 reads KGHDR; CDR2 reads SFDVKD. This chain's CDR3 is CATSDRLTSGRGEQFF. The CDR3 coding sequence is TGTGCCACCAGTGATCGACTCACTAGCGGGAGGGGTGAGCAGTTCTTC.

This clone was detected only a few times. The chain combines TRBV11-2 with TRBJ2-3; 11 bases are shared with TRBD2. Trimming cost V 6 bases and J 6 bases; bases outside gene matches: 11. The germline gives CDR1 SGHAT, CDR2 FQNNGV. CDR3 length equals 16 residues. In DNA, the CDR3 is TGTGCCAGCAGAACGGGGGTAGCGGGAGGGAGGGATACGCAGTATTTT. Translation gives CASRTGVAGGRDTQYF.

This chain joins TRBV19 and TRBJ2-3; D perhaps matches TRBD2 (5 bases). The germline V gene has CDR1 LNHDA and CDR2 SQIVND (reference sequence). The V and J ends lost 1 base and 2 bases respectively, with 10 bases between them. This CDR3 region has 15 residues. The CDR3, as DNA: TGTGCCAGTAGTATAGGGACTTCCTCCACAGATACGCAGTATTTT. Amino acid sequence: CASSIGTSSTDTQYF.

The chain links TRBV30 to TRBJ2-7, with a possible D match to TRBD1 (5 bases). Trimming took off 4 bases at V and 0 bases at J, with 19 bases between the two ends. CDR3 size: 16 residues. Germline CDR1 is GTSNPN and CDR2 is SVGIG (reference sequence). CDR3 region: CAWTQKRGGLSYEQYF. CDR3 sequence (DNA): TGTGCCTGGACCCAAAAAAGGGGTGGCCTCTCCTACGAGCAGTACTTC. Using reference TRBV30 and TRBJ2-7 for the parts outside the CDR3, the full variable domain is SQTIHQWPATLVQPVGSPLSLECTVEGTSNPNLYWYRQAAGRGLQLLFYSVGIGQISSEVPQNLSASRPQDRQFILSSKKLLLSDSGFYLCAWTQKRGGLSYEQYFGPGTRLTVT.

The CDR3 sequence: CATSDLQVYSGNTIYF. CDR3 in DNA: TGTGCCACCAGTGATTTGCAGGTCTACTCTGGAAACACCATATATTTT. The V call is TRBV24-1, the J call TRBJ1-3; D is unresolved. Trimming removed 0 bases from V and 0 bases from J, with 8 bases in between. Per germline, CDR1 KGHDR and CDR2 SFDVKD. CDR3 size: 16 residues.

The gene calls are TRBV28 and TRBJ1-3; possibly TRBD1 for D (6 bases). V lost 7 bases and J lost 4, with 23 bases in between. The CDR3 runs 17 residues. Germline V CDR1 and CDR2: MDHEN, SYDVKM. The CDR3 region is CASTIPPGVRGGNTIYF. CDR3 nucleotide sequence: TGTGCCAGCACCATACCGCCAGGGGTACGAGGGGGAAACACCATATATTTT.

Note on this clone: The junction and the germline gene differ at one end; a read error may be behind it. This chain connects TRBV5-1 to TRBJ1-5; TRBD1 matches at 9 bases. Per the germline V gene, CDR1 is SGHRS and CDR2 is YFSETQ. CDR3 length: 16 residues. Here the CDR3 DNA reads TGCGCCCGCAGCTCGCGACAGGGGGGGGCGAATCAGCCCCAGCATTTT. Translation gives CARSSRQGGANQPQHF.

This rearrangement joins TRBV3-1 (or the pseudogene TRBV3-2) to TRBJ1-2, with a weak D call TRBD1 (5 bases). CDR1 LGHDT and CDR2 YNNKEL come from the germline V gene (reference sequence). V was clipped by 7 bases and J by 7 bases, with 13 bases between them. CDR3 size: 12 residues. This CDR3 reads CASTLAGVGYTF. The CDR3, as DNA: TGTGCCAGCACCCTAGCGGGGGTTGGCTACACCTTC.

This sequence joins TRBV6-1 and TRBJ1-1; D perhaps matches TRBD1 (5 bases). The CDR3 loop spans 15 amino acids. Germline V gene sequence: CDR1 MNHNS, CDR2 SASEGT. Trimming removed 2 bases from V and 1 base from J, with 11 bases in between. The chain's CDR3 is CASSELWGGNTEAFF. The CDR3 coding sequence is TGTGCCAGCAGTGAATTGTGGGGCGGGAACACTGAAGCTTTCTTT.

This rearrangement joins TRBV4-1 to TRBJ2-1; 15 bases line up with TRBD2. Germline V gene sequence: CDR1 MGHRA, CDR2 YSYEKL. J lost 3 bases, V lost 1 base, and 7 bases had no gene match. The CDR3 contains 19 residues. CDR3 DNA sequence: TGCGCCAGCAGCCAAGCCGGACTAGCGGGAGGGGTATTCTACAATGAGCAGTTCTTC. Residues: CASSQAGLAGGVFYNEQFF.

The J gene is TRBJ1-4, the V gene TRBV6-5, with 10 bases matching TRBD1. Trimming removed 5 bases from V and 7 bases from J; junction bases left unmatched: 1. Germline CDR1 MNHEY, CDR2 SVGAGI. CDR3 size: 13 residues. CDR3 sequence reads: CASSRDRGEKLFF. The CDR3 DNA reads TGTGCCAGCAGTAGGGACAGGGGTGAAAAACTGTTTTTT.

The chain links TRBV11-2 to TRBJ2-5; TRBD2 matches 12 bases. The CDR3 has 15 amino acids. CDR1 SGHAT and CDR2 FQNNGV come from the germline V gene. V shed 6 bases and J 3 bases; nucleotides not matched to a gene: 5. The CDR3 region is CASRYGLAGKETQYF. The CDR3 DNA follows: TGTGCCAGCAGATACGGACTAGCGGGAAAAGAGACCCAGTACTTC.

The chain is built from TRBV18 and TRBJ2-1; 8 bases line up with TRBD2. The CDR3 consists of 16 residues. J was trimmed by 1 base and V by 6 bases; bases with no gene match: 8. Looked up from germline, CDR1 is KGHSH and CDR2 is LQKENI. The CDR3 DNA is TGTGCCAGCTCTACTAAAAGCGGGAGTTCCTACAATGAGCAGTTCTTC. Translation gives CASSTKSGSSYNEQFF. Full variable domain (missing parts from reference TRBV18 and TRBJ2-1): NAGVMQNPRHLVRRRGQEARLRCSPMKGHSHVYWYRQLPEEGLKFMVYLQKENIIDESGMPKERFSAEFPKEGPSILRIQQVVRGDSAAYFCASSTKSGSSYNEQFFGPGTRLTVL.

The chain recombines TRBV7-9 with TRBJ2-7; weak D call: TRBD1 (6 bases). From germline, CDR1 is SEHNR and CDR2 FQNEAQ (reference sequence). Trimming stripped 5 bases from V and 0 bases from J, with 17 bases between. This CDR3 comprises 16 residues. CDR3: CASSPIPGQISYEQYF. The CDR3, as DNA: TGTGCCAGCAGCCCTATCCCTGGACAGATCTCCTACGAGCAGTACTTC.

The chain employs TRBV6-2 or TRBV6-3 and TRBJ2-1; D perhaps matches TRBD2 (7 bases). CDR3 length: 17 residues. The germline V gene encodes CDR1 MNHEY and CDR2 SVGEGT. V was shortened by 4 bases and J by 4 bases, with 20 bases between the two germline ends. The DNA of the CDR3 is TGTGCCAGCAGTTCATCAAGGGGGGGGGCAGCTTACAATGAGCAGTTCTTC. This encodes CASSSSRGGAAYNEQFF.